This T cell receptor (beta chain) was obtained from a study of T cell changes during pregnancy in multiple sclerosis. The repertoire was sequenced with immunoSEQ multiplex PCR; TCRdb's copy has only in-frame clones and lacks some. The sample yields fewer than 90,000 clones, 80% to 95% seen once. Only one count was recorded for this clone. The source of this sequence is a female donor with multiple sclerosis, enrolled in a pregnancy study. The source material was peripheral blood, sampled in the first trimester of pregnancy.

CDR3 sequence (DNA): TGTGCCAGCAGCTTAGTTTCTTTGGGCCCCAATCAGCCCCAGCATTTT. It codes for CASSLVSLGPNQPQHF. This sequence joins TRBV7-8 and TRBJ1-5, with D hard to call. Germline values: CDR1 SGHVS, CDR2 FQNEAQ. Trimming took off 1 base at V and 3 bases at J, with 13 bases between the two ends. The CDR3 is made up of 16 amino acids. Full variable domain (outside the CDR3, taken from reference TRBV7-8 and TRBJ1-5): GAGVSQSPRYKVAKRGQDVALRCDPISGHVSLFWYQQALGQGPEFLTYFQNEAQLDKSGLPSDRFFAERPEGSVSTLKIQRTQQEDSAVYLCASSLVSLGPNQPQHFGDGTRLSIL.